The text below deals with one T cell receptor beta chain. Assay used: immunoSEQ multiplex PCR; TCRdb lists only in-frame clones, some missing. The sample records approximately 35,000 clones, roughly 87% being singletons. These data are taken from a study of T cell changes during pregnancy in multiple sclerosis. This CDR3 is 17 amino acids long. Germline values: CDR1 SGDLS, CDR2 YYNGEE. Trimming left V 4 bases short and J 0 bases short, with 19 bases between. V is TRBV9 and J is TRBJ1-1; maybe TRBD1 (6 bases). The source is a female donor in good health, enrolled as a control in a pregnancy study. The sample here was CD4+ T cells from peripheral blood mononuclear cells, taken after pregnancy. CDR3 DNA sequence: TGTGCCAGCAGCCCGTATGAAGGCAGGGGACTGAACACTGAAGCTTTCTTT. Protein product: CASSPYEGRGLNTEAFF.